The 2 T cell receptor beta chains reported below all come from one sample, sequenced in a study of OX40 agonist ivuxolimab in advanced cancers. Profiled with immunoSEQ multiplex PCR; TCRdb holds only in-frame clones, not every one. The table includes roughly 60,000 clones, around 93% detected once. The specimen was CD4+ or CD8+ T cells sorted from blood, collected in a trial of the OX40 agonist ivuxolimab. Receptors originate from an adult with an advanced solid tumor such as melanoma, head and neck, liver or kidney cancer.

CDR3 protein: CASSLVPGVHEQYF. The CDR3 DNA follows: TGCGCCAGCAGCTTGGTTCCGGGGGTCCACGAGCAGTACTTC. This sequence joins TRBV5-1 and TRBJ2-7; the D gene is possibly TRBD2 (6 bases). Per germline, CDR1 SGHRS and CDR2 YFSETQ. The CDR3 covers 14 residues. Trimming left V 0 bases short and J 5 bases short, with 12 bases between.

This clone showed up just once. The chain's CDR3 is CASSLGLEREPTDTQYF. DNA of the CDR3: TGCGCCAGCAGCTTGGGACTCGAAAGGGAACCCACAGATACGCAGTATTTT. The chain carries TRBV5-1 and TRBJ2-3; D gene uncertain. The CDR3 covers 17 residues. CDR1 is SGHRS, CDR2 YFSETQ, per germline. V dropped 0 bases and J dropped 2 bases, with 16 bases sitting between them.